Below are 31 T cell receptor beta chains sequenced from a single sample in a study of T cell changes during pregnancy in multiple sclerosis. Sequenced by immunoSEQ multiplex PCR; TCRdb stores in-frame clones only, minus some. The data contain tens of thousands of clones, roughly 91% of them singletons. Source: CD8+ T cells from peripheral blood mononuclear cells, taken before pregnancy. These TCRs come from a female donor with multiple sclerosis, enrolled in a pregnancy study.

CDR3 sequence: CASSVSRELPNTIYF. DNA of the CDR3: TGTGCCAGCAGCGTAAGCAGGGAACTACCAAACACCATATATTTT. This chain joins TRBV9 and TRBJ1-3; a possible D gene is TRBD1 (5 bases). Trimming stripped 1 base from V and 6 bases from J, with 14 bases between. This CDR3 is built from 15 residues. CDR1 SGDLS and CDR2 YYNGEE come from the germline V gene.

This chain connects TRBV7-2 to TRBJ1-2; D gene uncertain. Germline V gene lookup returns CDR1 SGHTA and CDR2 FQGNSA. The CDR3 runs 14 residues. V lost 5 bases to trimming and J lost 8 bases, with 18 bases between them. CDR3 loop: CASSPYRDKEGYTF. In DNA form, the CDR3 reads TGTGCCAGCAGCCCTTATAGAGATAAGGAGGGCTACACCTTC. The full variable domain, in which reference TRBV7-2 and TRBJ1-2 provide the parts outside the CDR3, is GAGVSQSPSNKVTEKGKDVELRCDPISGHTALYWYRQSLGQGLEFLIYFQGNSAPDKSGLPSDRFSAERTGGSVSTLTIQRTQQEDSAVYLCASSPYRDKEGYTFGSGTRLTVV.

The rearrangement links TRBV20-1 to TRBJ2-1; D is undetermined. V was shortened by 3 bases and J by 8 bases, with 8 bases between the two germline ends. Germline V lookup: CDR1 DFQATT, CDR2 SNEGSKA (reference sequence). The CDR3 runs to 11 residues. This CDR3 is CSASYLDEQFF. The CDR3 DNA is TGCAGTGCTAGTTACTTAGATGAGCAGTTCTTC.

V gene TRBV5-4 combines with J gene TRBJ1-2; D not resolved. There are 13 residues in the CDR3. Per germline, CDR1 SGHNT and CDR2 YYREEE (reference sequence). Trimming stripped 4 bases from V and 4 bases from J, with 11 bases between. DNA of the CDR3: TGTGCCAGCAGCCTAATCGGGAGCTATGGCTACACCTTC. Its translation: CASSLIGSYGYTF.

The V call is TRBV7-9, the J call TRBJ2-5, with TRBD2 matching over 15 bases. The CDR3 is 17 amino acids. Looked up from germline, CDR1 is SEHNR and CDR2 is FQNEAQ (reference sequence). CDR3 amino acids: CASWGMGTSGGKETQYF. The CDR3 DNA reads as TGTGCGAGCTGGGGAATGGGGACTAGCGGGGGGAAAGAGACCCAGTACTTC.

The chain joins TRBV10-3 to TRBJ2-1; TRBD2 agrees at 8 bases. In germline, CDR1 is ENHRY, CDR2 SYGVKD. J gave up 6 bases and V 7 bases, and 14 bases lay outside the gene matches. There are 16 residues in the CDR3. CDR3 protein: CAITNSGEPYSNEQFF. The CDR3 coding sequence is TGTGCCATCACCAATAGCGGGGAACCTTACTCCAATGAGCAGTTCTTC.

This chain links TRBV11-3 with TRBJ2-2, with a weak D call TRBD2 (6 bases). The CDR3 loop spans 15 amino acids. Germline V gene data show CDR1 as SGHNT and CDR2 as YENEEA. The V end lost 2 bases, the J end lost 7 bases, and 14 bases lay between the germline ends. The CDR3 region is CASSLFAGLGGELFF. The DNA of the CDR3 is TGTGCCAGCAGCTTATTTGCGGGGCTAGGCGGGGAGCTGTTTTTT.

V and J are TRBV19 and TRBJ2-7; 7 nucleotides line up with TRBD2. The CDR3 totals 14 residues. V shed 3 bases and J 5 bases; nucleotides not matched to a gene: 7. CDR1 and CDR2 (germline): LNHDA, SQIVND (reference sequence). The CDR3 region is CASSIWGGDNEQYF. The CDR3 region has the DNA TGTGCCAGTAGTATCTGGGGGGGTGACAACGAGCAGTACTTC.

The rearrangement uses TRBV9 and TRBJ1-1; D call uncertain. CDR1 is SGDLS, CDR2 YYNGEE, per germline. The V end was cut by 0 bases, the J end by 2 bases, with 11 bases between. The CDR3 contains 15 residues. The CDR3: CASSVDGVSNTEAFF. The CDR3 DNA reads as TGTGCCAGCAGCGTAGACGGGGTCAGCAACACTGAAGCTTTCTTT.

This chain uses TRBV7-6 with TRBJ1-1; TRBD1 might be the D (5 bases). V lost 0 bases, J lost 6 bases, and 14 bases lay in between. CDR1 is SGHVS and CDR2 is FNYEAQ in the germline V gene. This CDR3 is 15 amino acids long. CDR3 residues: CASSLAGGTRSEAFF. The CDR3 bases are TGTGCCAGCAGCTTAGCTGGAGGGACTAGGTCTGAAGCTTTCTTT.

The J gene is TRBJ1-1, the V gene TRBV7-9; D may be TRBD1 (6 bases). Germline CDR1 is SEHNR and CDR2 is FQNEAQ (reference sequence). This CDR3 is built from 12 residues. V gave up 2 bases and J gave up 8 bases, with 9 bases separating them. CDR3 loop: CASSLSGAEAFF. The DNA of the CDR3 is TGTGCCAGCAGCTTATCAGGGGCGGAAGCTTTCTTT.

The genes are TRBV10-1 and TRBJ1-1, with a weak D call TRBD1 (6 bases). The V gene lost 0 bases and the J gene lost 4 bases, with 15 bases spanning the gap. Germline CDR1 WNHNN, CDR2 SYGVQD (reference sequence). The CDR3 consists of 16 residues. The CDR3 region is CASSESLEGGTTEAFF. The CDR3 DNA follows: TGCGCCAGCAGTGAGTCTCTAGAGGGGGGGACCACTGAAGCTTTCTTT.

The V and J genes are TRBV7-9 and TRBJ2-7; TRBD2 is a possible D gene (5 bases). The CDR3 contains 13 residues. V gave up 5 bases and J gave up 3 bases, with 11 bases separating them. Germline lookup yields CDR1 SEHNR and CDR2 FQNEAQ (reference sequence). CDR3: CASSPSWGYEQYF. In DNA, the CDR3 is TGTGCCAGCAGCCCTAGCTGGGGCTACGAGCAGTACTTC.

V gene TRBV15 combines with J gene TRBJ1-4, with TRBD1 matching over 9 bases. V was clipped by 0 bases and J by 8 bases; unmatched bases: 7. The germline V gene has CDR1 LNHNV and CDR2 YYDKDF (reference sequence). The CDR3 is 16 amino acids. The CDR3 nucleotides read TGTGCCACCAGCAGAGATCTCGACAGGGGGAGCGAAAAACTGTTTTTT. The encoded protein is CATSRDLDRGSEKLFF.

CDR3 amino acids: CATSREGWDGNQPQHF. CDR3 in DNA: TGTGCCACCAGCAGGGAGGGTTGGGATGGTAATCAGCCCCAGCATTTT. V and J are TRBV15 and TRBJ1-5; D remains unclear. V gave up 3 bases and J gave up 4 bases, with 16 bases separating them. Germline CDR1 reads LNHNV; CDR2 reads YYDKDF (reference sequence). The CDR3 sequence is 16 residues long.

There are a few counts of this clone. The V and J genes are TRBV19 and TRBJ1-4; TRBD1 is a possible D gene (5 bases). CDR3 length: 14 residues. The germline CDR1 and CDR2 sequences are LNHDA and SQIVND (reference sequence). The ends were cut back, 6 bases at V and 7 bases at J, with 15 bases in the middle. The CDR3 nucleotides read TGTGCCAGTAGCATCACCGGCGGGGGTGAAAAACTGTTTTTT. This codes for CASSITGGGEKLFF.

The V gene is TRBV28, the J gene TRBJ2-6; possibly TRBD2 for D (5 bases). Deletions cut 1 base from V and 0 bases from J, with 7 bases between. This CDR3 has 16 amino acids. CDR1 MDHEN and CDR2 SYDVKM come from the germline V gene. The DNA of the CDR3 is TGTGCCAGCAGTTTATCTCGGGACTCTGGGGCCAACGTCCTGACTTTC. It encodes CASSLSRDSGANVLTF.

The genes are TRBV4-1 and TRBJ1-4, with D possibly TRBD1 on 5 matching bases. Germline CDR1 is MGHRA and CDR2 is YSYEKL. CDR3 length: 13 amino acids. V lost 2 bases, J lost 12 bases, and 13 bases lay in between. CDR3 region: CASSQRQGVELFF. CDR3 sequence (DNA): TGCGCCAGCAGCCAAAGGCAGGGTGTAGAACTGTTTTTT.

V usage is TRBV7-2 and J usage is TRBJ2-1, with D possibly matching TRBD2 (6 bases). The CDR3 totals 16 residues. The V end was cut by 2 bases, the J end by 7 bases, with 18 bases between. Germline-derived CDR1 and CDR2 are SGHTA and FQGNSA. This CDR3 is CASSLKSQRVSNEQFF. CDR3 DNA: TGTGCCAGCAGCTTAAAGAGTCAGCGGGTGTCGAATGAGCAGTTCTTC.

The rearrangement uses TRBV6-5 and TRBJ1-2; maybe TRBD1 (6 bases). The CDR3 runs 14 residues. Germline V gene data show CDR1 as MNHEY and CDR2 as SVGAGI. The germline V and J ends were trimmed by 2 bases and 4 bases, with 11 bases remaining between them. CDR3 in DNA: TGTGCCAGCAGTTACGCACAGGGCCCCTATGGCTACACCTTC. As protein: CASSYAQGPYGYTF.

This chain links TRBV2 with TRBJ2-7; tentatively, D is TRBD1 (6 bases). CDR3 length equals 15 residues. Germline V CDR1 and CDR2: SNHLY, FYNNEI. Trimming took off 1 base at V and 3 bases at J, with 13 bases between the two ends. CDR3 loop: CASSEGQVDLYEQYF. The CDR3, as DNA: TGTGCCAGCAGTGAAGGACAGGTGGATCTCTACGAGCAGTACTTC.

The chain combines TRBV7-8 with TRBJ2-1; 8 positions agree with TRBD2. V shed 5 bases and J 8 bases; nucleotides not matched to a gene: 8. The CDR3 is 14 residues long. Germline V gives CDR1 SGHVS, CDR2 FQNEAQ. Written as DNA, the CDR3 is TGTGCCAGCAGCCCGGGGGGGGCTAGAGATGAGCAGTTCTTC. Protein product: CASSPGGARDEQFF.

This chain connects TRBV7-8 to TRBJ1-1; 8 nucleotides line up with TRBD1. Germline values: CDR1 SGHVS, CDR2 FQNEAQ. The junction had 5 bases not matched to a gene; V was cut back by 4 bases and J by 1 base. The CDR3 is made up of 15 amino acids. The DNA for the CDR3 is TGTGCCAGCAGCTCCGGGACAGGCGGGAACACTGAAGCTTTCTTT. Protein product: CASSSGTGGNTEAFF.

This clone occurred once. The chain is built from TRBV13 and TRBJ2-2; TRBD1 agrees at 7 bases. This CDR3 is built from 16 residues. Germline loops: CDR1 PRHDT, CDR2 FYEKMQ (reference sequence). J gave up 1 base and V 4 bases, and 6 bases lay outside the gene matches. DNA of the CDR3: TGTGCCAGCAGCTCTACCCCAGGGGGGAACACCGGGGAGCTGTTTTTT. Its protein product is CASSSTPGGNTGELFF.

A single count supports this clone. V usage is TRBV5-4 and J usage is TRBJ2-2, with TRBD1 matching 8 bases. Germline values: CDR1 SGHNT, CDR2 YYREEE (reference sequence). The CDR3 totals 15 residues. Trimming at V came to 3 bases and at J to 0 bases, leaving 1 base not matched to a gene. CDR3: CASSSDRANTGELFF. The CDR3 nucleotides are TGTGCCAGCAGCTCGGACAGGGCGAACACCGGGGAGCTGTTTTTT.

The chain has TRBV7-2 and TRBJ1-5; perhaps TRBD1 as D (5 bases). Trimming took 5 bases from V and 3 from J, leaving 17 bases between them. The CDR3 loop spans 16 amino acids. Germline V gives CDR1 SGHTA, CDR2 FQGNSA. The CDR3: CASSPTVRVYNQPQHF. CDR3 nucleotides: TGTGCCAGCAGCCCGACCGTCAGGGTGTACAATCAGCCCCAGCATTTT.

This clone appeared once. The DNA of the CDR3 is TGTGCCAGCAGCTTGGGGGGGGACATTCAGTACTTC. It yields the protein CASSLGGDIQYF. This chain joins TRBV5-4 and TRBJ2-4; tentative D call: TRBD2 (6 bases). The CDR3 runs 12 residues. Germline lookup yields CDR1 SGHNT and CDR2 YYREEE (reference sequence). Trimming removed 0 bases from V and 8 bases from J, with 6 bases in between.

The J gene is TRBJ2-3, the V gene TRBV4-1; 9 nucleotides line up with TRBD1. CDR3 length: 17 residues. V trimming: 3 bases; J trimming: 8 bases; junction bases outside the gene matches: 15. The germline gives CDR1 MGHRA, CDR2 YSYEKL. CDR3 in amino acids: CASSHKITGGSVFTQYF. CDR3 bases: TGCGCCAGCAGCCATAAGATAACAGGGGGCTCAGTCTTTACGCAGTATTTT.

The CDR3 loop reads CASSRYRVRNQPQHF. CDR3 DNA: TGTGCCAGCAGTCGATACAGGGTTCGTAATCAGCCCCAGCATTTT. This chain links TRBV7-3 with TRBJ1-5, with D possibly being TRBD1 (6 bases). From germline, CDR1 is SGHTA and CDR2 FQGTGA. The CDR3 is 15 residues long. The ends were cut back, 6 bases at V and 4 bases at J, with 16 bases in the middle.

The chain links TRBV15 to TRBJ1-2; no reliable D call. V lost 3 bases and J 6 bases, leaving 20 bases between the germline ends. Germline assignment: CDR1 LNHNV and CDR2 YYDKDF (reference sequence). CDR3 length: 16 amino acids. CDR3 amino acids: CATSSFSAMRVNGYTF. The CDR3 coding sequence is TGTGCCACCAGCAGTTTCAGTGCTATGAGGGTCAATGGCTACACCTTC.

The chain combines TRBV4-1 with TRBJ2-7, with 7 bases lining up with TRBD1. J was trimmed by 4 bases and V by 2 bases; bases with no gene match: 5. CDR3 length: 14 residues. CDR1 and CDR2 from the germline V gene are MGHRA and YSYEKL. The DNA for the CDR3 is TGCGCCAGCAGCCAATTGGAGACAGGGTACGAGCAGTACTTC. This gives the protein CASSQLETGYEQYF.